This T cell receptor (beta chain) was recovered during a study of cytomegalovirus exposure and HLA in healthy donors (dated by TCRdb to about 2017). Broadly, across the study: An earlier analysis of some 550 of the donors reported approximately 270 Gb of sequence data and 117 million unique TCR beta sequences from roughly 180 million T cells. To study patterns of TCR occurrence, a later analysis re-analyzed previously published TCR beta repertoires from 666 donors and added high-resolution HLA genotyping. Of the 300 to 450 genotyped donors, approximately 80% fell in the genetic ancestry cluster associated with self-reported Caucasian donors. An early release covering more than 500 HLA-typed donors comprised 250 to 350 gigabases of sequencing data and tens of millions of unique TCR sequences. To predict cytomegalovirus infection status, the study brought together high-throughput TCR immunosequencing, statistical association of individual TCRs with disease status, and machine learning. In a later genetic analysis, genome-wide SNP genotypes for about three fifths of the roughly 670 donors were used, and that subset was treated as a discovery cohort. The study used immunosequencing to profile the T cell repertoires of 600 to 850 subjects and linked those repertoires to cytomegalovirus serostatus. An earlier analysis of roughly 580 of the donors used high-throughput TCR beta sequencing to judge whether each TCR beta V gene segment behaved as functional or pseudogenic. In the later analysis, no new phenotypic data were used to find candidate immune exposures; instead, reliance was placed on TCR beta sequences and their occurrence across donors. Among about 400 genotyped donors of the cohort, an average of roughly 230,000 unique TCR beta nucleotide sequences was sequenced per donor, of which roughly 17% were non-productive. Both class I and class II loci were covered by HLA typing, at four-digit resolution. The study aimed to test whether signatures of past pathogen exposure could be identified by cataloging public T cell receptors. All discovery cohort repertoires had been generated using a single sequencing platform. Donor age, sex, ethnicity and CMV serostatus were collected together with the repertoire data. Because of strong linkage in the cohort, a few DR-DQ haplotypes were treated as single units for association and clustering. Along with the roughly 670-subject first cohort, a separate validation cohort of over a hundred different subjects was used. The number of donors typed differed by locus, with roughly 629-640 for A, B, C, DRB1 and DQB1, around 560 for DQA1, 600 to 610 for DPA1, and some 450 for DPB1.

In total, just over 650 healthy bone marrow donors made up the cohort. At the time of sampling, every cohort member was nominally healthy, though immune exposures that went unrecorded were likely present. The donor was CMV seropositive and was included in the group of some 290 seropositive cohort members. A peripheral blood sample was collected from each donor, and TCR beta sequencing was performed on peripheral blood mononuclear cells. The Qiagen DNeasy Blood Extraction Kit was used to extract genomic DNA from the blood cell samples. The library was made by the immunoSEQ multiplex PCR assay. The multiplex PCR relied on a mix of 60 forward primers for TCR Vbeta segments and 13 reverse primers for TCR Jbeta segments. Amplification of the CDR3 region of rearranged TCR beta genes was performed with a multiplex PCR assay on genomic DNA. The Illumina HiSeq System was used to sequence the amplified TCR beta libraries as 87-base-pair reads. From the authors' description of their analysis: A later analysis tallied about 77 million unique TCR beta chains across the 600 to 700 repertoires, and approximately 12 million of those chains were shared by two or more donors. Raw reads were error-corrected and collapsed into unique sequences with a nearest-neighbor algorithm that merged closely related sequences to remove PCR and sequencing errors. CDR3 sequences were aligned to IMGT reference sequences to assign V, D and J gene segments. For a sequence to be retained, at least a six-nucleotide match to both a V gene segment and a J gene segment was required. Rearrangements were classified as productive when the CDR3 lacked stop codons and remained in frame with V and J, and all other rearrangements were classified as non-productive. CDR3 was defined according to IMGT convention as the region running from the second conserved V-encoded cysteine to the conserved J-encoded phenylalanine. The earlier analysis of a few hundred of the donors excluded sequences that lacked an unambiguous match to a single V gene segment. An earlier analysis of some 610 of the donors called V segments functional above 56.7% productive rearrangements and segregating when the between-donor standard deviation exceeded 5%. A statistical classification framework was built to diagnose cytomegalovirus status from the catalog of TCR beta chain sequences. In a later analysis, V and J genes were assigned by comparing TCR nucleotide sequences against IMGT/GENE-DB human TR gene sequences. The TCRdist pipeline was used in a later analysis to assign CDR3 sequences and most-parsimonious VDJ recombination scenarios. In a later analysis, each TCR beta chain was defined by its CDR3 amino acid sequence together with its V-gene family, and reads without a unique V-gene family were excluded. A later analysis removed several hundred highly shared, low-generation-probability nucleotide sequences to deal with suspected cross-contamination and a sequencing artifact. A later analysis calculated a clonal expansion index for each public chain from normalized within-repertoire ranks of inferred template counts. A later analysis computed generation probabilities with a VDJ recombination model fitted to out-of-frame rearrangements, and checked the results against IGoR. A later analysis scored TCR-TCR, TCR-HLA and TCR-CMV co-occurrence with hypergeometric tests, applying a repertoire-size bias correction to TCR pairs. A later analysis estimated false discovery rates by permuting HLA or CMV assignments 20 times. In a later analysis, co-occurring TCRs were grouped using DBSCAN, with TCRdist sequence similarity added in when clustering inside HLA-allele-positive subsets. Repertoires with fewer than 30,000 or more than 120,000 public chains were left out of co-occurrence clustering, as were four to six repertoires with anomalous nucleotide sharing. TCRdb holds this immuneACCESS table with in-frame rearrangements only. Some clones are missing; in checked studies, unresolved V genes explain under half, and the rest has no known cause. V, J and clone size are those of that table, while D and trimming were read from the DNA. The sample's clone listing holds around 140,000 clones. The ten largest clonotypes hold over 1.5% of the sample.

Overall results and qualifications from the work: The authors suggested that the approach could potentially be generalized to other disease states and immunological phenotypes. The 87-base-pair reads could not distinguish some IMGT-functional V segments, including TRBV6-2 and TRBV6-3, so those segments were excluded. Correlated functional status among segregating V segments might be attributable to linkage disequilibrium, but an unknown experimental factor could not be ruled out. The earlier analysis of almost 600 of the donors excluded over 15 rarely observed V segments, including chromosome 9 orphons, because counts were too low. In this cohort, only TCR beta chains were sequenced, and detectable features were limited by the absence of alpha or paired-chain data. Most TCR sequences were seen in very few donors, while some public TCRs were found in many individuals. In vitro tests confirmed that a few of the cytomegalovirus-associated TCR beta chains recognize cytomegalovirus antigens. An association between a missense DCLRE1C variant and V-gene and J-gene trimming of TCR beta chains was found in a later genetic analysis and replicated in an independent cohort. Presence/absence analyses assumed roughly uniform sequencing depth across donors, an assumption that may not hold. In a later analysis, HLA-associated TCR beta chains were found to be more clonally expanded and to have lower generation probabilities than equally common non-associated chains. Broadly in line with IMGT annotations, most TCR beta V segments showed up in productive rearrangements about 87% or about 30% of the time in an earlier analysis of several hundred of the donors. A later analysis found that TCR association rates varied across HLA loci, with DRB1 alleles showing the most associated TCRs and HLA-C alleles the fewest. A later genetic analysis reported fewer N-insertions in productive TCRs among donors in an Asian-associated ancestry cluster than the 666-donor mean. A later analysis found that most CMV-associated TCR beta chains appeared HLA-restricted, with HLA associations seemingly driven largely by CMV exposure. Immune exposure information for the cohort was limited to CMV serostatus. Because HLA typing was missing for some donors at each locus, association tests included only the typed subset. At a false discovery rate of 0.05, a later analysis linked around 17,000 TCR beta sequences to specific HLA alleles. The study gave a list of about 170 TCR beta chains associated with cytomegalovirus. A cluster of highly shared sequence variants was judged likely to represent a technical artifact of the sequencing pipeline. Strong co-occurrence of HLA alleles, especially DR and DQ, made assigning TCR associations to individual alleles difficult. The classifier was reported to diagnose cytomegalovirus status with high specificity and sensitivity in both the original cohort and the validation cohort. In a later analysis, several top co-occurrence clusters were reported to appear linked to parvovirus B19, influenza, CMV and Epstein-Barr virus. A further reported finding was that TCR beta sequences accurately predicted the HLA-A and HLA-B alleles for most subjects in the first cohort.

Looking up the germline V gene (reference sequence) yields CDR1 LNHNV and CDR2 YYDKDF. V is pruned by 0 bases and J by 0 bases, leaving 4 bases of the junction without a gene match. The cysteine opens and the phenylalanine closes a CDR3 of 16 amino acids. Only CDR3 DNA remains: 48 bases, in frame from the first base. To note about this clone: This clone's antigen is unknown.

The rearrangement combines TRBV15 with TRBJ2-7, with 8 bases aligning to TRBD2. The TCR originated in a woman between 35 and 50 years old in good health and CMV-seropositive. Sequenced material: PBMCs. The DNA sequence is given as TGTGCCACCAGCAGAGAATCTAGCGGGCTCTCCTACGAGCAGTACTTC. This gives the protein CATSRESSGLSYEQYF.